These 25 T cell receptor beta chains were all obtained from the same sample, sequenced in a study of cytomegalovirus exposure and HLA in healthy donors. Primers for the PCR totalled 60 Vbeta and 13 Jbeta. Sequencing used immunoSEQ multiplex PCR; TCRdb keeps in-frame clones, though not all of them. The table shows 160,000 or so clones, with around four fifths occurring only once. The sample was PBMCs. Every receptor here comes from a man aged 18 to 29 in good health and CMV-seronegative.

J is TRBJ2-7 and V is TRBV5-1; 8 positions match TRBD2. The ends lost 4 bases at V and 2 bases at J; junction bases unmatched: 2. The CDR3 is made up of 13 amino acids. Germline CDR1 is SGHRS and CDR2 is YFSETQ. The CDR3: CASSQAGAYEQYF. CDR3 sequence (DNA): TGCGCCAGCAGCCAAGCGGGGGCCTACGAGCAGTACTTC.

This sequence joins TRBV5-5 and TRBJ2-5, with 7 bases fitting TRBD1. J lost 2 bases, V lost 0 bases, and 4 bases had no gene match. The CDR3 sequence is 15 residues long. Germline CDR1 is SGHKS and CDR2 is YYEKEE (reference sequence). Here the CDR3 reads CASSLDRGIQETQYF. DNA for the CDR3: TGTGCCAGCAGCTTGGACAGGGGCATACAAGAGACCCAGTACTTC.

The J gene is TRBJ2-3, the V gene TRBV4-3, with D possibly TRBD1 on 5 matching bases. Trimming pared 0 bases from V and 4 bases from J, leaving 8 bases between. The length of the CDR3 is 14 residues. Germline CDR1 and CDR2: LGHNA and YSLEER. The CDR3 is CASSQEQGSDTQYF. CDR3 DNA sequence: TGCGCCAGCAGCCAAGAGCAGGGTTCAGATACGCAGTATTTT.

The chain couples TRBV30 to TRBJ1-1; D is perhaps TRBD1 (6 bases). CDR3 size: 12 residues. V was trimmed by 5 bases and J by 8 bases, leaving 15 bases between them. Germline CDR1 is GTSNPN and CDR2 is SVGIG (reference sequence). The CDR3 DNA follows: TGTGCCTGGGGCCCCGCTACAGGGGAAGCTTTCTTT. The encoded protein is CAWGPATGEAFF.

The chain joins TRBV28 to TRBJ1-6, with D unclear. CDR1 is MDHEN, CDR2 SYDVKM, per germline. This CDR3 has 14 amino acids. V lost 3 bases and J 8 bases, leaving 11 bases between the germline ends. CDR3: CASSFGQFDSPLHF. Here the CDR3 DNA reads TGTGCCAGCAGTTTTGGTCAGTTTGATTCACCCCTCCACTTT. Full variable domain (rest looked up from reference TRBV28 and TRBJ1-6): DVKVTQSSRYLVKRTGEKVFLECVQDMDHENMFWYRQDPGLGLRLIYFSYDVKMKEKGDIPEGYSVSREKKERFSLILESASTNQTSMYLCASSFGQFDSPLHFGNGTRLTVT.

V and J are TRBV5-5 and TRBJ1-5, with D uncertain. CDR3 length: 13 amino acids. V was pared by 0 bases and J by 4 bases, with 5 bases between. From germline, CDR1 is SGHKS and CDR2 YYEKEE (reference sequence). CDR3 region: CASSLGPNQPQHF. The DNA of the CDR3 is TGTGCCAGCAGCTTGGGGCCTAATCAGCCCCAGCATTTT.

The rearrangement joins TRBV19 to TRBJ2-5; weak D call: TRBD2 (6 bases). The germline CDR1 and CDR2 sequences are LNHDA and SQIVND (reference sequence). This CDR3 region has 12 residues. Trimming left V 5 bases short and J 5 bases short, with 9 bases between. CDR3 in amino acids: CASSGGGETQYF. The DNA for the CDR3 is TGTGCCAGTAGTGGCGGAGGGGAGACCCAGTACTTC. The whole variable domain, filled in from reference TRBV19 and TRBJ2-5, reads DGGITQSPKYLFRKEGQNVTLSCEQNLNHDAMYWYRQDPGQGLRLIYYSQIVNDFQKGDIAEGYSVSREKKESFPLTVTSAQKNPTAFYLCASSGGGETQYFGPGTRLLVL.

The rearrangement uses TRBV13 and TRBJ2-5; perhaps TRBD2 as D (5 bases). This CDR3 is built from 18 residues. V was cut by 4 bases and J by 1 base, with 22 bases left in between. Germline CDR1 is PRHDT and CDR2 is FYEKMQ (reference sequence). CDR3 coding DNA: TGTGCCAGCAGCTCCCCCCTATCCCGGCGGAGCGGCCAAGAGACCCAGTACTTC. Its protein is CASSSPLSRRSGQETQYF. The full variable domain, rest sourced from reference TRBV13 and TRBJ2-5, is AAGVIQSPRHLIKEKRETATLKCYPIPRHDTVYWYQQGPGQDPQFLISFYEKMQSDKGSIPDRFSAQQFSDYHSELNMSSLELGDSALYFCASSSPLSRRSGQETQYFGPGTRLLVL.

This chain uses TRBV5-4 with TRBJ2-7, with 8 bases aligning to TRBD1. This CDR3 comprises 15 residues. Germline trimming cut 0 bases from V and 7 bases from J; bases unmatched to any gene: 9. Germline V lookup: CDR1 SGHNT, CDR2 YYREEE (reference sequence). Here the CDR3 reads CASSLGQGALGEQYF. CDR3 DNA sequence: TGTGCCAGCAGCTTGGGTCAGGGGGCGCTTGGAGAGCAGTACTTC. Full variable domain (remainder filled in from reference TRBV5-4 and TRBJ2-7): ETGVTQSPTHLIKTRGQQVTLRCSSQSGHNTVSWYQQALGQGPQFIFQYYREEENGRGNFPPRFSGLQFPNYSSELNVNALELDDSALYLCASSLGQGALGEQYFGPGTRLTVT.

The rearrangement joins TRBV7-3 to TRBJ2-3; 10 nucleotides align to TRBD2. Germline loops: CDR1 SGHTA, CDR2 FQGTGA. V shed 5 bases and J 1 base; nucleotides not matched to a gene: 3. The CDR3 runs 15 residues. This CDR3 is CASSLAGVGTDTQYF. In DNA form, the CDR3 reads TGTGCCAGCAGCCTAGCGGGAGTTGGCACAGATACGCAGTATTTT. Based on the CDR3 plus reference TRBV7-3 and TRBJ2-3, the full variable domain is GAGVSQTPSNKVTEKGKYVELRCDPISGHTALYWYRQSLGQGPEFLIYFQGTGAADDSGLPNDRFFAVRPEGSVSTLKIQRTERGDSAVYLCASSLAGVGTDTQYFGPGTRLTVL.

CDR3 protein: CASSPTSGSGYEQYF. The CDR3 DNA follows: TGTGCCAGCAGCCCGACTAGCGGGAGCGGTTACGAGCAGTACTTC. This chain connects TRBV7-8 to TRBJ2-7; 12 bases align to TRBD2. Germline V gene lookup returns CDR1 SGHVS and CDR2 FQNEAQ. V dropped 5 bases and J dropped 4; count of bases not matched to a gene: 6. CDR3 length: 15 residues.

The V gene is TRBV15, the J gene TRBJ2-7; D perhaps matches TRBD1 (5 bases). Trimming removed 0 bases at V and 2 bases at J, with 14 bases between. The CDR3 contains 16 residues. CDR1 is LNHNV and CDR2 is YYDKDF in the germline V gene (reference sequence). As DNA, the CDR3 is TGTGCCACCAGCAGAGATCGGCCAGGGTTGCCCTACGAGCAGTACTTC. Protein: CATSRDRPGLPYEQYF. Looking up the rest from reference TRBV15 and TRBJ2-7 gives the full variable domain: DAMVIQNPRYQVTQFGKPVTLSCSQTLNHNVMYWYQQKSSQAPKLLFHYYDKDFNNEADTPDNFQSRRPNTSFCFLDIRSPGLGDTAMYLCATSRDRPGLPYEQYFGPGTRLTVT.

The chain carries TRBV6-5 and TRBJ2-3; D call uncertain. Germline CDR1 MNHEY, CDR2 SVGAGI. The CDR3 length is 14 residues. V was trimmed by 6 bases and J by 0 bases, leaving 10 bases between them. CDR3 in DNA: TGTGCCAGCAGGCCCAGATTCAGCACAGATACGCAGTATTTT. This translates into CASRPRFSTDTQYF.

The gene calls are TRBV6-5 and TRBJ1-2; possible D gene TRBD1, 5 bases. From germline, CDR1 is MNHEY and CDR2 SVGAGI. The CDR3 has 14 residues. The ends were cut back, 2 bases at V and 2 bases at J, with 9 bases in the middle. For the CDR3, the DNA is TGTGCCAGCAGTTACGCTAGACAGAACTATGGCTACACCTTC. It specifies CASSYARQNYGYTF.

The chain links TRBV5-4 to TRBJ2-2, with a tentative D call TRBD1 (5 bases). The CDR3 runs to 15 residues. Germline loops: CDR1 SGHNT, CDR2 YYREEE (reference sequence). With 1 base removed from V and 1 base from J, the gap between germline ends came to 8 bases. CDR3 sequence reads: CASSLLQGNTGELFF. The CDR3 nucleotides read TGTGCCAGCAGCTTGTTGCAGGGGAACACCGGGGAGCTGTTTTTT.

This chain connects TRBV11-3 to TRBJ1-2; no clear D gene. V was clipped by 4 bases and J by 6 bases, with 18 bases between them. Germline CDR1 and CDR2: SGHNT and YENEEA. This CDR3 has 15 amino acids. The chain's CDR3 is CASSSHRPSPDGYTF. CDR3 nucleotide sequence: TGTGCCAGCAGCTCCCACCGCCCTAGTCCCGATGGCTACACCTTC.

This clone has only one observation. The chain couples TRBV7-9 to TRBJ2-2, with D maybe TRBD1 (6 bases). V lost 0 bases, J lost 0 bases, and 14 bases lay in between. The length of the CDR3 is 18 residues. CDR1 SEHNR and CDR2 FQNEAQ come from the germline V gene (reference sequence). The CDR3 DNA is TGTGCCAGCAGCTTAGCGGAGGTAGCAGGGGCGAACACCGGGGAGCTGTTTTTT. It is translated as CASSLAEVAGANTGELFF.

The chain has TRBV4-1 and TRBJ2-2; 8 bases match TRBD1. Trimming at V came to 5 bases and at J to 4 bases, leaving 12 bases not matched to a gene. CDR3 size: 17 residues. The germline V gene encodes CDR1 MGHRA and CDR2 YSYEKL. The CDR3: CASSSFPGGGITGELFF. CDR3 bases: TGCGCCAGCAGCTCTTTCCCAGGGGGCGGAATCACCGGGGAGCTGTTTTTT.

The chain combines TRBV28 with TRBJ2-5; maybe TRBD1 (5 bases). The tail of the sequence fits TRBJ2-7 better, so the J call may be wrong. In germline, CDR1 is MDHEN, CDR2 SYDVKM. The CDR3 length is 15 residues. The CDR3 loop reads CASIPFGRVAYEQYF. As DNA, the CDR3 is TGTGCCAGCATCCCCTTCGGCAGGGTCGCCTACGAGCAGTACTTC.

The chain carries TRBV5-1 and TRBJ2-7; 7 bases are shared with TRBD1. This CDR3 has 14 amino acids. V gave up 5 bases and J gave up 5 bases; unmatched junction bases: 10. CDR1 is SGHRS, CDR2 YFSETQ, per germline. Written as DNA, the CDR3 is TGCGCCAGCAGGCCACAGGGGATGACGGACGAGCAGTACTTC. Its translation: CASRPQGMTDEQYF.

The chain links TRBV28 to TRBJ1-1, with 8 bases identical to TRBD1. CDR3 size: 14 residues. V shed 5 bases, J shed 5 bases, and the junction held 7 bases outside the gene matches. CDR1 MDHEN and CDR2 SYDVKM come from the germline V gene. CDR3: CASSNDRGWTEAFF. The CDR3 DNA follows: TGTGCCAGCAGTAACGACAGGGGATGGACTGAAGCTTTCTTT. The complete variable domain, with remaining parts taken from reference TRBV28 and TRBJ1-1, reads DVKVTQSSRYLVKRTGEKVFLECVQDMDHENMFWYRQDPGLGLRLIYFSYDVKMKEKGDIPEGYSVSREKKERFSLILESASTNQTSMYLCASSNDRGWTEAFFGQGTRLTVV.

The V and J genes are TRBV14 and TRBJ2-7; tentatively, D is TRBD1 (5 bases). The CDR3 sequence is 13 residues long. Germline values: CDR1 SGHDN, CDR2 FVKESK. Deletions cut 4 bases from V and 5 bases from J, with 12 bases between. The CDR3 loop is CASSPRPRDEQYF. CDR3 in DNA: TGTGCCAGCAGCCCCAGGCCCAGGGACGAGCAGTACTTC.

This clone was seen only once. The chain carries TRBV6-5 and TRBJ2-1, with 9 bases fitting TRBD1. The CDR3 consists of 15 residues. The germline CDR1 and CDR2 sequences are MNHEY and SVGAGI. V lost 2 bases and J lost 4; bases outside the gene matches: 3. Written as DNA, the CDR3 is TGTGCCAGCAGTTACGCGACAGGGGGATACAATGAGCAGTTCTTC. Protein product: CASSYATGGYNEQFF.

For the CDR3, the DNA is TGTGCCAGCAGTACAGGGGGACTAGCGCCCACAGATACGCAGTATTTT. Translated, it gives CASSTGGLAPTDTQYF. The chain is built from TRBV2 and TRBJ2-3; TRBD2 matches 10 bases. Germline CDR1 and CDR2: SNHLY and FYNNEI. V shed 5 bases and J 2 bases; nucleotides not matched to a gene: 7. The CDR3 covers 16 residues.

The chain joins TRBV5-1 to TRBJ1-1; the D gene is possibly TRBD1 (6 bases). This CDR3 comprises 15 residues. Germline V gives CDR1 SGHRS, CDR2 YFSETQ. The V gene lost 4 bases and the J gene lost 5 bases, with 18 bases spanning the gap. In nucleotides, the CDR3 is TGCGCCAGCAGCGTGAGACAGGCTTCGGGGACTGAAGCTTTCTTT. Its protein product is CASSVRQASGTEAFF.